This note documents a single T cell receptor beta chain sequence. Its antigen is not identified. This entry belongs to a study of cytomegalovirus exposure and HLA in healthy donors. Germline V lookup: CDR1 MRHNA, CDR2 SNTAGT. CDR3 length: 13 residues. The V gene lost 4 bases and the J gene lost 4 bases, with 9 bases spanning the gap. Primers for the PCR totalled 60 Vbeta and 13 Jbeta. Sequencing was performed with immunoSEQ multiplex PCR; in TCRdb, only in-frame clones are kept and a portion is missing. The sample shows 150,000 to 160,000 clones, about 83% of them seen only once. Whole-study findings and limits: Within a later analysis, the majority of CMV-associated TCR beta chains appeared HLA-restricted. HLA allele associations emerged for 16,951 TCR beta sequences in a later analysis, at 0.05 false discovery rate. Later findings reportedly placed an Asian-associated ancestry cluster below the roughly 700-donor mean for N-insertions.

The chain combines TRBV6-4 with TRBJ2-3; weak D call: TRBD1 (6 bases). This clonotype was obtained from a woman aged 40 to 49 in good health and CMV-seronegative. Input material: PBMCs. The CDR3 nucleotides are TGTGCCAGCAGTGCAGGGGACGCAGATACGCAGTATTTT. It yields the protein CASSAGDADTQYF.